This T cell receptor (beta chain) was captured in a study of T cell responses to AZD1222 COVID-19 vaccine. Study-wide context: Combined were second doses at about 4 or about 12 weeks. Study results and limitations: Donor demographics were predominantly white British with a female majority; clonal diversity may be underestimated.

The method was immunoSEQ multiplex PCR; TCRdb's version includes in-frame clones alone and lacks a portion of them. The sample holds 90,000 to 120,000 clones, approximately 88% seen once. Germline-derived CDR1 and CDR2 are SGHAT and FQNNGV. CDR3 size: 16 residues. V was trimmed by 5 bases and J by 2 bases, leaving 17 bases between them. As for this clone: Antigen: not known.

This receptor was identified in an adult in good health. The chain recombines TRBV11-2 with TRBJ2-3; weak D call: TRBD2 (6 bases). Sequences were derived from peripheral blood, sampled on day 0 of AZD1222 vaccination. The chain's CDR3 is CASSPLKLASTDTQYF. The CDR3 DNA sequence: TGTGCCAGCAGCCCACTAAAACTAGCCTCCACAGATACGCAGTATTTT.